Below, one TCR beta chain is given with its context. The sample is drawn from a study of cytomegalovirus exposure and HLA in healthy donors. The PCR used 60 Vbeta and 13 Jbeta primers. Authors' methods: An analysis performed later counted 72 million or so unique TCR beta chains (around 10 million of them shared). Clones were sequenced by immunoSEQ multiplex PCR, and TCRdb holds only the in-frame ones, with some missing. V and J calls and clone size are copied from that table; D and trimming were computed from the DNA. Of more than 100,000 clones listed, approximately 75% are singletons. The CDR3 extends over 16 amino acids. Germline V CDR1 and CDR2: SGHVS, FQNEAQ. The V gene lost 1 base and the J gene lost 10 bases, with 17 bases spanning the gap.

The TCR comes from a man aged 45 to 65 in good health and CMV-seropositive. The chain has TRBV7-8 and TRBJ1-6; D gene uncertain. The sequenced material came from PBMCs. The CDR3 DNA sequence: TGTGCCAGCAGCTTAGATAGACTGCTGGCTGAATCACCCCTCCACTTT. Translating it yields CASSLDRLLAESPLHF.